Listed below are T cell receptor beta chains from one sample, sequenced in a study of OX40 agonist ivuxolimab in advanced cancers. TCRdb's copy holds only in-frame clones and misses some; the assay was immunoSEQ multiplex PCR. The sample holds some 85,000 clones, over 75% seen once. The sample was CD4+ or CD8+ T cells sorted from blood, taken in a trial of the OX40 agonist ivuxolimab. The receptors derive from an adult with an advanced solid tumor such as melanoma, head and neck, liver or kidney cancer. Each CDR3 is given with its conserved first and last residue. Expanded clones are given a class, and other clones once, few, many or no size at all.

CDR3aa: CASSLSAGVTYNEQFF
v_gene: TRBV5-4
abundance: .

CDR3aa: CASSYGQWSEAFF
v_gene: TRBV6-5
abundance: .

CDR3aa: CASSVQGLGTGELFF
v_gene: TRBV9
abundance: .

CDR3aa: CASITTASGNTIYF
v_gene: TRBV6-6
abundance: .

CDR3aa: CASRGLAGNNEQFF
v_gene: TRBV2
abundance: .

CDR3aa: CASSYRGDSSSSDTF
v_gene: TRBV6-6
abundance: .

CDR3aa: CASCDSSEAFF
v_gene: TRBV11-1
abundance: once

CDR3aa: CASRPRDRGVVNEKLFF
v_gene: TRBV27
abundance: .

CDR3aa: CASSDRSGGAYNEQFF
v_gene: TRBV5-1
abundance: .

CDR3aa: CASSLLSGGLGYEQYF
v_gene: TRBV28
abundance: .

CDR3aa: CASRTDSASTEAFF
v_gene: TRBV2
abundance: .

CDR3aa: CASSSTTGGAGETQYF
v_gene: TRBV5-1
abundance: .

CDR3aa: CASSLAEPDRETQYF
v_gene: TRBV5-1
abundance: .

CDR3aa: CASTPDRGLGYGYTF
v_gene: TRBV19
abundance: .

CDR3aa: CASSTGQPYEQYF
v_gene: TRBV11-2
abundance: .

CDR3aa: CASSSDGTETQYF
v_gene: TRBV7-2
abundance: once

CDR3aa: CATMGSGSSYNEQFF
v_gene: TRBV19
abundance: .

CDR3aa: CAWTLGAVDTQYF
v_gene: TRBV30
abundance: .

CDR3aa: CASSTGAVSGYTF
v_gene: TRBV28
abundance: .

CDR3aa: CASSPSPGSGRYTF
v_gene: TRBV18
abundance: .

CDR3aa: CASSPRLAGGETQYF
v_gene: TRBV14
abundance: .

CDR3aa: CASSLGSGPNTEAFF
v_gene: TRBV7-6
abundance: .

CDR3aa: CASSLNGYEQYF
v_gene: TRBV28
abundance: few

CDR3aa: CASSVGGTGREKLFF
v_gene: TRBV9
abundance: .

CDR3aa: CAISPRGEAYEQYF
v_gene: TRBV10-3
abundance: .

CDR3aa: CASSQTSGYNEQFF
v_gene: TRBV7-2
abundance: .

CDR3aa: CASSKITERVGSSYEQYF
v_gene: TRBV19
abundance: .

CDR3aa: CASSPGTRQNTEAFF
v_gene: TRBV18
abundance: .